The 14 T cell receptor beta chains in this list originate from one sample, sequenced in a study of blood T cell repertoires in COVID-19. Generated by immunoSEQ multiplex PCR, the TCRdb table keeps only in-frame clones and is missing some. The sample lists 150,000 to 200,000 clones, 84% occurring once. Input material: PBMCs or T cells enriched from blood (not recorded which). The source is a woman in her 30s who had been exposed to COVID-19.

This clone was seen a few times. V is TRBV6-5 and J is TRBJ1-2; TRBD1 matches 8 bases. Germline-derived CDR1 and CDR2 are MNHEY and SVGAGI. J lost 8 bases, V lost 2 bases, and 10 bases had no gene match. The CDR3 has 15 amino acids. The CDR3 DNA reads TGTGCCAGCAGTTACCTTACACAGGGGGTGGGAGGCTACACCTTC. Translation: CASSYLTQGVGGYTF.

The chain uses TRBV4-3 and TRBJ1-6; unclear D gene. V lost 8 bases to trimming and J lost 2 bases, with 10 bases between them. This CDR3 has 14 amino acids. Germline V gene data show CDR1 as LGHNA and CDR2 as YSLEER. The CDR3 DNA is TGCGCCAGCCGCTCCAGGACCTATAATTCACCCCTCCACTTT. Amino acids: CASRSRTYNSPLHF.

This CDR3 is CASSYGGGEQPQHF. CDR3 nucleotides: TGTGCCAGCAGTTACGGCGGGGGGGAGCAGCCCCAGCATTTT. The gene calls are TRBV6-5 and TRBJ1-5, with a tentative D call TRBD1 (5 bases). The CDR3 consists of 14 residues. The V end was cut by 2 bases, the J end by 7 bases, with 12 bases between. Germline CDR1 and CDR2: MNHEY and SVGAGI.

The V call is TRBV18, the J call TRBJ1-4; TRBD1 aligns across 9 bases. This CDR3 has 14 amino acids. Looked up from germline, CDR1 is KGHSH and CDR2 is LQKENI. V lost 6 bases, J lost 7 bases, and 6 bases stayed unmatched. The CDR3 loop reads CASSPGTGSEKLFF. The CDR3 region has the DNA TGTGCCAGCTCTCCCGGGACAGGGTCTGAAAAACTGTTTTTT.

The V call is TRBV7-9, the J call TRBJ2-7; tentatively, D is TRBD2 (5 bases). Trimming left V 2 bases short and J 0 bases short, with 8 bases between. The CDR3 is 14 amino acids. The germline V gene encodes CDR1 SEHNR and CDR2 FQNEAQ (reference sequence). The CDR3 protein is CASSLIGSSYEQYF. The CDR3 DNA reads TGTGCCAGCAGCTTAATTGGGAGCTCCTACGAGCAGTACTTC.

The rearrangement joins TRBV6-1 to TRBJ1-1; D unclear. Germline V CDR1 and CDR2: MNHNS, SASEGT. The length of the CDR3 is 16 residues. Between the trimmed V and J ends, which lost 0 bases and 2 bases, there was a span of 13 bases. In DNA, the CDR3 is TGTGCCAGCAGTGAAGCGCTTTTATGGGCCAACACTGAAGCTTTCTTT. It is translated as CASSEALLWANTEAFF.

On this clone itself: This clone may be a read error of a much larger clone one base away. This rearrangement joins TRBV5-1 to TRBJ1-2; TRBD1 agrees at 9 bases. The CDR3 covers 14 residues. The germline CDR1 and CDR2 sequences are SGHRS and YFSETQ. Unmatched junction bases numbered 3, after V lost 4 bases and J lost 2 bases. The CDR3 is CASSPGTGNYGYTF. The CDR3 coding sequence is TGCGCCAGCAGCCCCGGGACAGGGAACTATGGCTACACCTTC.

The CDR3 bases are TGTGCCAGCAGCCAAGAAAAGGGGGGGAAAGAGACCCAGTACTTC. Its protein is CASSQEKGGKETQYF. The V call is TRBV4-2, the J call TRBJ2-5, with D possibly TRBD2 on 7 matching bases. CDR3 length: 15 amino acids. CDR1 and CDR2 from the germline V gene are LGHNA and YNFKEQ. The V end lost 0 bases, the J end lost 3 bases, and 11 bases lay between the germline ends.

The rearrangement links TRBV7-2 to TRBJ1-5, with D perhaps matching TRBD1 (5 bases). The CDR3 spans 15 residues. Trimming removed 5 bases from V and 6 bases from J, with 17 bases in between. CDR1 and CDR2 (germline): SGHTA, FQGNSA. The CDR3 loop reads CASSPSRQGGQPQHF. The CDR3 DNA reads TGTGCCAGCAGCCCCTCGCGGCAGGGAGGTCAGCCCCAGCATTTT.

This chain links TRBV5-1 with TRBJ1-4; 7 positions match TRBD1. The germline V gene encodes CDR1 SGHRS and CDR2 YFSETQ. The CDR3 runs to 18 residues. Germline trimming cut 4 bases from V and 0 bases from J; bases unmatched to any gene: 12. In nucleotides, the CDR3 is TGCGCCAGCAGCCCAGGGACAGACACTCTTGCAACTAATGAAAAACTGTTTTTT. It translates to CASSPGTDTLATNEKLFF.

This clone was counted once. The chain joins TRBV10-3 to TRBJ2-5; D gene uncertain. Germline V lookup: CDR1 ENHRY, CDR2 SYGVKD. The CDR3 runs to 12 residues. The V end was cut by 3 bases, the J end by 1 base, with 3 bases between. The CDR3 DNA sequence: TGTGCCATCAGTGACGGCCAAGAGACCCAGTACTTC. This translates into CAISDGQETQYF.

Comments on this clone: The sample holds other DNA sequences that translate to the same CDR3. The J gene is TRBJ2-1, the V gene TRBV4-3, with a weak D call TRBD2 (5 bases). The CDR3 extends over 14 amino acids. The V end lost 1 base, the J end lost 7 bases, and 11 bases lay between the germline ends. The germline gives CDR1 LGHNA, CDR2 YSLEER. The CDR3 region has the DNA TGCGCCAGCAGCCAAGTCAGGACTTCAAATGAGCAGTTCTTC. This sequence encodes CASSQVRTSNEQFF.

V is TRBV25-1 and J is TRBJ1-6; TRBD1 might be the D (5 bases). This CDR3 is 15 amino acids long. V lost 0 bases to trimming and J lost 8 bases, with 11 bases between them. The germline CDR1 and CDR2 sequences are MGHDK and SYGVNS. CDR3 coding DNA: TGTGCCAGCAGTGAATATCTGGGAGGGGATTCACCCCTCCACTTT. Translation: CASSEYLGGDSPLHF.

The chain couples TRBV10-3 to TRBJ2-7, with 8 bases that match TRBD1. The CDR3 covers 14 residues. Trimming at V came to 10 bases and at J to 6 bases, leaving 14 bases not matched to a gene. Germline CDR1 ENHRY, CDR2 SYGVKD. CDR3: CANRLDRDSSEQYF. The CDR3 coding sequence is TGTGCCAACAGATTGGACAGGGATTCATCCGAGCAGTACTTC.